This T cell receptor (beta chain) was recorded in a study of T cell responses to AZD1222 COVID-19 vaccine. Data came from immunoSEQ multiplex PCR; TCRdb stores just in-frame clones and leaves some out. The sample has 180,000 or so clones, 90% to 95% seen once. Concerning this clone: Its antigen is still unknown.

From germline, CDR1 is LGHNA and CDR2 YSLEER. Trimming took off 0 bases at V and 7 bases at J, with 18 bases between the two ends. This CDR3 has 17 amino acids. Points from the study as a whole: The span of vaccine-associated CD4 TCRs extended across spike, with dominance at 160-218 and 743-854.

This TCR was sampled from an adult who received the AZD1222 COVID-19 vaccine. The chain uses TRBV4-3 and TRBJ1-4; D ambiguous. Sequences were derived from peripheral blood, sampled 28 days after the second AZD1222 dose. CDR3 bases: TGCGCCAGCAGCCAAGATAAGGTGAGGGATGGAGGTGAAAAACTGTTTTTT. This encodes CASSQDKVRDGGEKLFF.